This T cell receptor (beta chain) was recovered during a study of tumor-infiltrating lymphocytes in primary liver carcinoma (TCRdb year 2017). Notes on the research overall: The five patients, three men and two women aged 30 to 69 years, had hepatocellular carcinoma (four) or combined HCC and intrahepatic cholangiocarcinoma (one). To link TCRbeta repertoire diversity to the local molecular phenotype, the approximately 26 tumor region samples were profiled with Agilent mRNA microarrays. TCRbeta repertoire sequencing, expression microarrays and whole-exome sequencing were combined in the study across five regions of each liver tumor, with adjacent normal tissue and blood also included. A total of approximately 35 specimens from 5 patients underwent TCRbeta repertoire sequencing, comprising 25 or so tumor regions, 5 adjacent noncancerous liver tissues and 5 peripheral blood samples. Repertoires from technical replicates were highly reproducible, with mean shared-clone rates about 0.88 and correlation coefficients above 0.95. Each sample produced roughly 3.65 to 7.5 million productive TCRbeta reads, and read depth showed no significant difference between tissue types. The tumors of the five patients were staged as T1-T3 N0M0, with maximum diameters ranging from roughly 4.2 to 10 cm.

The CDR1 and CDR2 encoded by the germline V gene are MDHEN and SYDVKM. Including cysteine and phenylalanine, the CDR3 has 16 amino acids. Only the CDR3 DNA stays, 48 bases, in frame from base 1. Without any cell sorting, total RNA and DNA were extracted together from about 20-30 mg of bulk tissue using the AllPrep DNA/RNA mini kit. Four to six patients with histopathologically diagnosed primary liver carcinoma underwent surgical resection in China between late 2015 and 2016. Chronic HBV infection was present in the patients, and the patients were treatment-naive at sampling. Five spatially separated regions were sampled from each tumor: the superior, inferior, left-lateral and right-lateral poles, plus the tumor centre. Histology showed that every tumor sample contained more than 80% viable tumor cells. Fresh tumor and adjacent tissue pieces were bisected, with one half stored in RNAlater at -80 degrees C and the other half sent for histology.

Starting from 500 to 600 ng total RNA, TCRbeta-specific cDNA was produced by reverse transcription with a constant-region primer and ProtoScript II reverse transcriptase. Construction of the TCRbeta libraries relied on three nested rounds of multiplex PCR, following a slightly modified ARM-PCR procedure. Each of the first two PCR rounds ran for about 11 cycles using multiplex TRBV1-TRBV30 forward primers together with a Cbeta reverse primer. A final 25-cycle PCR with Deep VentR polymerase added sample barcodes and Illumina adapters. Amplicons of 200-500 bp were gel-purified with a QIAquick gel extraction kit before sequencing. An Illumina HiSeq 2500 was used to sequence the TCRbeta amplicons with 250-bp paired-end reads. The original pipeline was this. Trimmomatic v0.33 was used to quality-trim the reads, and FLASH v1.2.11 was used to merge paired reads so that full CDR3 sequences could be recovered. MiGEC v1.2.1b assigned V, D and J germline segments to the rearranged TCRbeta sequences. VDJtools v1.0.0 computed clonotype statistics and Shannon-Wiener diversity indices. To cut down on sampling bias, every analysis after diversity analysis relied on just the 250 most abundant clonotypes from each sample. TCRdb reprocessed the public reads (quality trimming at Q25 with fastp, clone calling with MiXCR) and kept in-frame beta chains. Each CDR3 protein gets just one entry, which takes the most common genes and DNA from the rows behind it. What appears here as the V and J calls and clone size reflects TCRdb's work, not the paper's. The sample contains about 70,000 distinct CDR3 sequences, 60% to 80% of them found a single time. Of the sample, about a quarter falls within the top ten clones.

Notes on this clonotype: The antigen this receptor binds is unknown. This may be a read error, as it is one base from a much larger clone.

Broader findings and caveats from the paper: With just a handful of patients in the study, the authors point out that the findings should be validated in a larger study. Because only the TCR beta chain was sequenced and unpaired alpha chains were not captured, true repertoire diversity is likely underestimated. Only roughly 7.5-25% of top clones appeared in all five regions of a tumor, which suggests that tumor-infiltrating T cells are spatially heterogeneous. Comparison of CD4+ and CD8+ T cell repertoires was precluded by the use of bulk unsorted samples. The top 250 clones made up a significantly larger repertoire fraction in tumors than in blood (p = 0.039). Consistent with antigen-driven expansion, pairs of tumor regions showed higher repertoire overlap (mean around 36%) than either tumor-adjacent pairs (about 17%) or tumor-blood pairs (roughly 15%).

The sequencing sample was made of liver tumor tissue from sampling region 4. According to the study, the label for this sample's cell subset or site signals: tumor region T4, right-lateral pole. The chain links TRBV28 with TRBJ2-4; the D gene assignment is perhaps TRBD1 or TRBD2, with each matching 5 bases. The clonotype was recovered from a middle-aged man with primary liver carcinoma and hepatitis B virus infection. The DNA sequence is as follows: TGTACCAGCAGTTTATTTGGGGGAGAAGCCAAAAACATTCAGTACTTC. This sequence encodes CTSSLFGGEAKNIQYF.